These 26 T cell receptor beta chains originate from one sample sequenced in a study of cytomegalovirus exposure and HLA in healthy donors. The PCR employed 60 Vbeta primers together with 13 Jbeta primers. The method was immunoSEQ multiplex PCR; TCRdb's version includes in-frame clones alone and lacks a portion of them. The data contain 100,000 to 150,000 clones, roughly 80% of them singletons. The sequencing input was PBMCs. These receptors were taken from a man aged 18 to 30 in good health and CMV-seronegative.

The genes are TRBV6-1 and TRBJ1-5; 8 bases align to TRBD1. This CDR3 has 13 residues. V shed 1 base, J shed 7 bases, and the junction held 0 bases outside the gene matches. Germline CDR1 and CDR2: MNHNS and SASEGT. In DNA form, the CDR3 reads TGTGCCAGCAGTGAAGGGACAGGGCAGCCCCAGCATTTT. It yields the protein CASSEGTGQPQHF.

This sequence joins TRBV2 and TRBJ1-2; D gene unclear. Germline V gene sequence: CDR1 SNHLY, CDR2 FYNNEI. V was clipped by 2 bases and J by 9 bases, with 10 bases between them. The CDR3 runs 12 residues. This chain's CDR3 is CASSEYEASYTF. The CDR3 nucleotides are TGTGCCAGCAGTGAATACGAAGCTAGCTACACCTTC.

This clone has only a few counts. The CDR3 coding sequence is TGTGCAAGTCCCCAAGAACAGGGAGATTTTAGGTATGGCTACACCTTC. Residues: CASPQEQGDFRYGYTF. This chain connects TRBV12-2 to TRBJ1-2; the table's D call TRBD1 went unverified against the DNA. TRBV12-2 is a known pseudogene. This CDR3 contains 16 residues.

The V and J genes are TRBV15 and TRBJ2-3, with 7 bases aligning to TRBD1. This CDR3 contains 16 residues. The junction had 9 bases not matched to a gene; V was cut back by 3 bases and J by 3 bases. Germline loops: CDR1 LNHNV, CDR2 YYDKDF (reference sequence). The CDR3, as DNA: TGTGCCACCAGCAGGGATGACAGGGTCCGGACAGATACGCAGTATTTT. This sequence encodes CATSRDDRVRTDTQYF.

The V call is TRBV18, the J call TRBJ1-5; D possibly corresponds to TRBD1 (5 bases). This CDR3 comprises 15 residues. Germline assignment: CDR1 KGHSH and CDR2 LQKENI. Trimming removed 3 bases at V and 2 bases at J, with 11 bases between. The CDR3 coding sequence is TGTGCCAGCTCACCCGGGCAGGGCGGCAATCAGCCCCAGCATTTT. Residues: CASSPGQGGNQPQHF.

This rearrangement joins TRBV21-1 to TRBJ1-1. TRBV21-1 is tagged as a pseudogene. The CDR3 has 14 residues. CDR3 sequence reads: CASSTEVANTEAFF. CDR3 bases: TGTGCCAGCAGCACGGAGGTGGCGAACACTGAAGCTTTCTTT.

The sample holds a few counts of this clone. V gene TRBV20-1 combines with J gene TRBJ2-5; no firm D call. The V gene lost 7 bases and the J gene lost 0 bases, with 6 bases spanning the gap. From germline, CDR1 is DFQATT and CDR2 SNEGSKA (reference sequence). The CDR3 is 11 amino acids. The CDR3 sequence: CSVQYQETQYF. CDR3 DNA: TGCAGTGTCCAGTACCAAGAGACCCAGTACTTC.

The genes are TRBV10-2 and TRBJ2-1; D call uncertain. Germline CDR1 is WSHSY and CDR2 is SAAADI. There are 14 residues in the CDR3. Deletions cut 6 bases from V and 7 bases from J, with 16 bases between. The CDR3 protein is CASSQESRRNEQFF. The CDR3 DNA reads as TGCGCCAGCAGCCAAGAGAGTAGGCGGAATGAGCAGTTCTTC.

V usage is TRBV13 and J usage is TRBJ2-7; TRBD2 agrees at 14 bases. The germline V gene encodes CDR1 PRHDT and CDR2 FYEKMQ (reference sequence). V shed 5 bases, J shed 5 bases, and the junction held 8 bases outside the gene matches. The CDR3 loop spans 16 amino acids. CDR3 DNA sequence: TGTGCCAGCAGCCCGACTAGCGGGGGGGCCAGCAACGAGCAGTACTTC. It codes for CASSPTSGGASNEQYF.

The chain has TRBV29-1 and TRBJ2-3, with D maybe TRBD2 (5 bases). Trimming removed 6 bases from V and 6 bases from J, with 19 bases in between. Germline V lookup: CDR1 SQVTM, CDR2 ANQGSEA. The CDR3 covers 14 residues. CDR3 in amino acids: CSVPTGPRTDTQYF. The CDR3 nucleotides are TGCAGCGTACCCACCGGACCCCGGACTGATACGCAGTATTTT.

This clone was recorded only once. J is TRBJ2-1 and V is TRBV4-1, with D tentatively TRBD2 (7 bases). Per germline, CDR1 MGHRA and CDR2 YSYEKL. V shed 1 base and J shed 4 bases, with 11 bases lying between them. CDR3 length equals 15 residues. CDR3 in DNA: TGCGCCAGCAGCCAAGGGGAGGGGGTGTACAATGAGCAGTTCTTC. Translated, it gives CASSQGEGVYNEQFF.

This chain uses TRBV7-9 with TRBJ1-6; unclear D gene. Germline CDR1 is SEHNR and CDR2 is FQNEAQ (reference sequence). Deletions cut 5 bases from V and 7 bases from J, with 9 bases between. This CDR3 is built from 13 residues. CDR3 coding DNA: TGTGCCAGCAGCCCGTCTGTGAATTCACCCCTCCACTTT. Protein: CASSPSVNSPLHF.

The chain has TRBV25-1 and TRBJ2-5, with TRBD2 identical over 7 bases. V gave up 5 bases and J gave up 11 bases; unmatched junction bases: 5. The CDR3 has 11 residues. Per germline, CDR1 MGHDK and CDR2 SYGVNS. The CDR3 DNA follows: TGTGCCAGCAGTCCGGGGAGGGAGCAGTACTTC. Protein: CASSPGREQYF.

The J gene is TRBJ1-2, the V gene TRBV5-3; possible D gene TRBD1, 5 bases. TRBV5-3 is an ORF, and what it does is uncertain. Trimming stripped 4 bases from V and 7 bases from J, with 17 bases between. CDR3 size: 14 residues. In nucleotides, the CDR3 is TGTGCCAGAAGCCCCCGGGACTGGAGGGGTGGCTACACCTTC. This gives the protein CARSPRDWRGGYTF.

The CDR3 bases are TGCAGCGTCCTCCGGGACAGGGACCACGAGCAGTACTTC. It codes for CSVLRDRDHEQYF. This chain links TRBV29-1 with TRBJ2-7; TRBD1 aligns across 9 bases. Germline V gene lookup returns CDR1 SQVTM and CDR2 ANQGSEA. This CDR3 comprises 13 residues. J was trimmed by 5 bases and V by 6 bases; bases with no gene match: 8.

The chain recombines TRBV7-2 with TRBJ2-7, with 8 bases fitting TRBD1. CDR1 and CDR2 from the germline V gene are SGHTA and FQGNSA. This CDR3 has 14 residues. V lost 5 bases, J lost 1 base, and 4 bases stayed unmatched. The CDR3 loop is CASSPDRGSYEQYF. CDR3 sequence (DNA): TGTGCCAGCAGCCCTGACAGGGGTTCCTACGAGCAGTACTTC.

The gene calls are TRBV13 and TRBJ2-5, with a weak D call TRBD2 (6 bases). CDR1 and CDR2 from the germline V gene are PRHDT and FYEKMQ (reference sequence). The CDR3 is made up of 13 amino acids. V was pared by 6 bases and J by 1 base, with 9 bases between. The CDR3 DNA sequence: TGTGCCAGCAGTTGGGACTTCCAAGAGACCCAGTACTTC. Protein sequence: CASSWDFQETQYF.

On this clone itself: One junction end disagrees with the germline gene, perhaps due to a read error. This chain connects TRBV7-9 to TRBJ2-7, with D possibly matching TRBD1 (6 bases). CDR1 and CDR2 (germline): SEHNR, FQNEAQ (reference sequence). The CDR3 has 14 amino acids. The CDR3 protein is CSSSTGTGSYEQYF. DNA of the CDR3: TGTTCCAGCAGCACAGGGACCGGCTCCTACGAGCAGTACTTC.

V is TRBV18 and J is TRBJ1-6, with D possibly being TRBD1 (5 bases). The CDR3 consists of 15 residues. Looked up from germline, CDR1 is KGHSH and CDR2 is LQKENI. V was clipped by 3 bases and J by 7 bases, with 13 bases between them. CDR3 amino acids: CASSPIDSENSPLHF. CDR3 nucleotide sequence: TGTGCCAGCTCACCCATCGACAGCGAAAATTCACCCCTCCACTTT.

This clone has only one observation. The J gene is TRBJ1-5, the V gene TRBV10-3, with a weak D call TRBD1 (5 bases). From germline, CDR1 is ENHRY and CDR2 SYGVKD. The ends were cut back, 4 bases at V and 5 bases at J, with 21 bases in the middle. The CDR3 spans 17 residues. CDR3 sequence: CAISVKGTSGVDQPQHF. In DNA form, the CDR3 reads TGTGCCATCAGTGTCAAAGGGACCTCGGGGGTTGATCAGCCCCAGCATTTT.

The V and J genes are TRBV6-6 and TRBJ2-4, with D possibly matching TRBD1 (6 bases). Between the trimmed V and J ends, which lost 5 bases and 6 bases, there was a span of 17 bases. Germline V CDR1 and CDR2: MNHNY, SVGAGI (reference sequence). The CDR3 is 15 amino acids. The CDR3 here is CASSTGGGWGNIQYF. The CDR3 coding sequence is TGTGCCAGCAGTACTGGGGGCGGATGGGGAAACATTCAGTACTTC.

This clone was recorded once. The chain's CDR3 is CASSPGTTTEQYF. The CDR3 DNA follows: TGTGCCAGCAGTCCCGGGACTACTACCGAGCAGTACTTC. The chain employs TRBV28 and TRBJ2-7; the match to TRBD2 covers 7 bases. Germline loops: CDR1 MDHEN, CDR2 SYDVKM. V shed 5 bases and J 6 bases; nucleotides not matched to a gene: 7. CDR3 length: 13 residues.

This clone was observed a handful of times. J is TRBJ1-6 and V is TRBV12-2; TRBD1 is taken as the D call from the table, unchecked against the DNA. TRBV12-2 is noted as a pseudogene. This CDR3 is built from 16 residues. CDR3: CASRFRVGDLNSPLHF. DNA of the CDR3: TGTGCAAGTCGCTTCAGGGTAGGTGACCTTAATTCACCCCTCCACTTT.

This clone appeared a few times. The chain recombines TRBV7-8 with TRBJ1-6; D is ambiguous. V lost 2 bases to trimming and J lost 5 bases, with 7 bases between them. Germline loops: CDR1 SGHVS, CDR2 FQNEAQ. This CDR3 region has 14 residues. The CDR3 coding sequence is TGTGCCAGCAGCTTAAACTCGGATAATTCACCCCTCCACTTT. Translated: CASSLNSDNSPLHF.

The V and J genes are TRBV6-4 and TRBJ2-4, with 8 bases aligning to TRBD1. With 4 bases clipped from V and 3 bases from J, the junction kept 2 bases outside the gene matches. The V gene's germline CDR1 is MRHNA and CDR2 SNTAGT. The CDR3 runs to 14 residues. CDR3 bases: TGTGCCAGCAGTGCTACAGGGGGCAAAAACATTCAGTACTTC. The encoded protein is CASSATGGKNIQYF.

The chain combines TRBV5-5 with TRBJ2-3, with D perhaps TRBD1 (6 bases). The V gene's germline CDR1 is SGHKS and CDR2 YYEKEE (reference sequence). This CDR3 region has 15 residues. V lost 0 bases to trimming and J lost 5 bases, with 13 bases between them. The CDR3 nucleotides read TGTGCCAGCAGCTTGGCGCCAGGGGATAAAGATACGCAGTATTTT. It is translated as CASSLAPGDKDTQYF.